These 8 T cell receptor beta chains share one sample of origin, sequenced in a study of vaccination and CD4 T cells after COVID-19. No antigen has been assigned to these receptors. Researchers used the Oncomine TCR Beta short-read assay to sequence DNA from cultured CD4+ T cells. TCRdb ran MiXCR on the PCR reads and lists one entry per CDR3 protein. This table has around 23,000 distinct CDR3 sequences, roughly 43% appearing once. Sample time point: late sampling 161 to 241 days after vaccination in a few convalescent patients. Treatment in this sample: 10-day PBMC culture with coronavirus spike peptide pools or control peptides (ViraFEST assay). The starting material was CD4+ T cells from blood, cultured in vitro, obtained about 7 months after SARS-CoV-2 vaccination. The receptors come from a human donor who had recovered from COVID-19.

V and J are TRBV2 and TRBJ2-4; D not certain. CDR1 SNHLY and CDR2 FYNNEI come from the germline V gene. The CDR3 loop spans 11 amino acids. Trimming stripped 3 bases from V and 13 bases from J, with 10 bases between. The CDR3 loop reads CASSEFGRQYF. In DNA form, the CDR3 reads TGTGCCAGCAGTGAGTTCGGTCGGCAGTACTTC.

This clonotype has just a few counts. The chain is built from TRBV20-1 and TRBJ1-2; no firm D call. The germline V gene has CDR1 DFQATT and CDR2 SNEGSKA (reference sequence). The CDR3 is 12 residues long. V was shortened by 6 bases and J by 4 bases, with 12 bases between the two germline ends. Written as DNA, the CDR3 is TGCAGTGCCCAGGACGGCAGCTATGGCTACACCTTC. Protein product: CSAQDGSYGYTF.

The chain joins TRBV5-4 to TRBJ2-7; D is undetermined. The germline V gene has CDR1 SGHNT and CDR2 YYREEE (reference sequence). The CDR3 is 15 amino acids. The V end was cut by 4 bases, the J end by 1 base, with 15 bases between. The CDR3 region is CASSRSLGESYEQYF. CDR3 bases: TGTGCCAGCAGCCGATCTCTGGGTGAATCCTACGAGCAGTACTTC.

Notes on this clonotype: The germline gene is not matched at one end of the junction; a read error may be the cause. The chain uses TRBV7-9 and TRBJ2-3; the match to TRBD2 covers 9 bases. CDR3 length equals 16 residues. Germline loops: CDR1 SEHNR, CDR2 FQNEAQ (reference sequence). Here the CDR3 reads CASSLASSGGTDMQYF. CDR3 nucleotide sequence: TGTGCCAGCAGCTTAGCGAGTAGCGGGGGCACAGATATGCAGTATTTT.

This clonotype was detected only a few times. V usage is TRBV5-4 and J usage is TRBJ2-3; D remains unclear. V was trimmed by 4 bases and J by 6 bases, leaving 12 bases between them. The CDR3 runs 13 residues. CDR1 and CDR2 from the germline V gene are SGHNT and YYREEE (reference sequence). CDR3 region: CASSPPDTDTQYF. CDR3 in DNA: TGTGCCAGCAGCCCCCCCGATACCGATACGCAGTATTTT. The whole variable domain, filled in from reference TRBV5-4 and TRBJ2-3, reads ETGVTQSPTHLIKTRGQQVTLRCSSQSGHNTVSWYQQALGQGPQFIFQYYREEENGRGNFPPRFSGLQFPNYSSELNVNALELDDSALYLCASSPPDTDTQYFGPGTRLTVL.

V is TRBV28 and J is TRBJ1-6; D is perhaps TRBD1 (5 bases). Trimming removed 6 bases from V and 8 bases from J, with 8 bases in between. The CDR3 has 12 residues. Germline CDR1 MDHEN, CDR2 SYDVKM. Here the CDR3 reads CASRGGYSPLHF. The CDR3 region has the DNA TGTGCCAGCAGGGGGGGGTATTCACCCCTCCACTTT. Full variable domain (remainder filled in from reference TRBV28 and TRBJ1-6): DVKVTQSSRYLVKRTGEKVFLECVQDMDHENMFWYRQDPGLGLRLIYFSYDVKMKEKGDIPEGYSVSREKKERFSLILESASTNQTSMYLCASRGGYSPLHFGNGTRLTVT.

This chain joins TRBV20-1 and TRBJ2-1; unclear D gene. The germline V gene encodes CDR1 DFQATT and CDR2 SNEGSKA (reference sequence). This CDR3 contains 16 residues. CDR3 nucleotides: TGCAGCCCATCCCTATCAGTCGCGCTCGGCTACAATGAGCAGTTCTTC. This encodes CSPSLSVALGYNEQFF.

This chain uses TRBV7-3 with TRBJ2-3; D gene unclear. CDR1 and CDR2 (germline): SGHTA, FQGTGA. V shed 0 bases and J shed 5 bases, with 9 bases lying between them. This CDR3 spans 14 amino acids. CDR3 residues: CASSLTGYRDTQYF. Written as DNA, the CDR3 is TGTGCCAGCAGCTTAACTGGGTATCGAGATACGCAGTATTTT. Supplemented by reference TRBV7-3 and TRBJ2-3, the full variable domain reads GAGVSQTPSNKVTEKGKYVELRCDPISGHTALYWYRQSLGQGPEFLIYFQGTGAADDSGLPNDRFFAVRPEGSVSTLKIQRTERGDSAVYLCASSLTGYRDTQYFGPGTRLTVL.